The T cell receptor beta chain described here comes from a study of T cell responses to AZD1222 COVID-19 vaccine. Study-wide results and limits: Unmutated variant regions are reportedly targeted by nearly half of spike-specific TCRs. Compared with day 0, the breadth and depth of the Spike-specific TCR repertoire rose significantly after two doses of AZD1222. Spike regions recognized by vaccine-associated CD4 TCRs spanned the protein, led by 160-218 and 743-854. At study baseline, merely over 5 AZD1222 recipients were seropositive.

Details on this clone: Its cognate antigen is unknown.

The method was immunoSEQ multiplex PCR; TCRdb's version includes in-frame clones alone and lacks a portion of them. The table includes some 150,000 clones, 85% to 95% detected once. The V gene lost 9 bases and the J gene lost 4 bases, with 20 bases spanning the gap. Looked up from germline, CDR1 is SGDLS and CDR2 is YYNGEE. The CDR3 sequence is 15 residues long. The specimen comprised peripheral blood, sampled on day 0 of AZD1222 vaccination. The chain carries TRBV9 and TRBJ2-4; no reliable D call. This TCR was recovered from an adult in good health. The CDR3 sequence is CATAPFGPAKNIQYF. The CDR3 coding sequence is TGTGCCACCGCGCCCTTCGGGCCGGCTAAAAACATTCAGTACTTC.